This passage covers 20 T cell receptor beta chains from one sample sequenced in a study of vaccination and CD4 T cells after COVID-19. The sample's treatment: approximately 10-day PBMC culture with coronavirus spike peptide pools or control peptides (ViraFEST assay). The Oncomine TCR Beta short-read assay sequenced DNA from cultured CD4+ T cells. From the PCR reads, TCRdb called clonotypes with MiXCR, one entry per CDR3 protein. This table has some 18,000 distinct CDR3 sequences, roughly 50% appearing once. The antigens these receptors bind are not known. Specimen: CD4+ T cells from blood, cultured in vitro, collected after SARS-CoV-2 vaccination. Receptor source: a human donor who had recovered from COVID-19.

This clonotype showed up just once. The rearrangement uses TRBV6-5 and TRBJ2-3; D uncertain. Germline loops: CDR1 MNHEY, CDR2 SVGAGI. This CDR3 has 14 amino acids. With 3 bases removed from V and 2 bases from J, the gap between germline ends came to 9 bases. The CDR3, as DNA: TGTGCCAGCAGTTATGGTTCAAACACAGATACGCAGTATTTT. Its protein product is CASSYGSNTDTQYF.

V gene TRBV6-5 combines with J gene TRBJ2-5; either TRBD1 or TRBD2 may fit D (5 bases each). There are 15 residues in the CDR3. CDR1 is MNHEY and CDR2 is SVGAGI in the germline V gene. Deletions cut 0 bases from V and 5 bases from J, with 13 bases between. In DNA, the CDR3 is TGTGCCAGCAGTTACTCAGGTGTCGGGGCTGAGACCCAGTACTTC. Its protein is CASSYSGVGAETQYF.

This chain uses TRBV27 with TRBJ1-3; D is ambiguous. CDR1 MNHEY and CDR2 SMNVEV come from the germline V gene (reference sequence). The CDR3 sequence is 15 residues long. The germline V and J ends were trimmed by 8 bases and 2 bases, with 16 bases remaining between them. The chain's CDR3 is CASRPAGTAGNTIYF. The CDR3 bases are TGTGCCAGCCGACCCGCTGGCACGGCTGGAAACACCATATATTTT.

This clonotype showed up just a few times. The chain recombines TRBV20-1 with TRBJ2-7; a weak D match, TRBD1 (5 bases). The CDR3 runs 14 residues. Germline CDR1 reads DFQATT; CDR2 reads SNEGSKA (reference sequence). Trimming removed 0 bases from V and 0 bases from J, with 9 bases in between. The CDR3 here is CSARDQGVSYEQYF. The DNA of the CDR3 is TGCAGTGCTAGAGATCAAGGGGTCTCCTACGAGCAGTACTTC.

The V call is TRBV6-2 or TRBV6-3, the J call TRBJ1-5; perhaps TRBD1 as D (6 bases). The CDR3 length is 17 residues. V lost 5 bases to trimming and J lost 11 bases, with 28 bases between them. CDR1 is MNHEY, CDR2 SVGEGT, per germline. This chain's CDR3 is CASSRGVHRDKIFAQHF. CDR3 sequence (DNA): TGTGCCAGCAGTAGGGGCGTCCACCGGGACAAAATATTCGCCCAGCATTTT.

V gene TRBV7-6 combines with J gene TRBJ2-3; D perhaps matches TRBD2 (6 bases). The CDR3 is 12 amino acids. Looked up from germline, CDR1 is SGHVS and CDR2 is FNYEAQ. Deletions cut 6 bases from V and 5 bases from J, with 9 bases between. The CDR3 protein is CASSSGVDTQYF. CDR3 nucleotides: TGTGCCAGCAGTAGCGGCGTAGATACGCAGTATTTT. The full variable domain, completed using reference TRBV7-6 and TRBJ2-3, is GAGVSQSPRYKVTKRGQDVALRCDPISGHVSLYWYRQALGQGPEFLTYFNYEAQQDKSGLPNDRFSAERPEGSISTLTIQRTEQRDSAMYRCASSSGVDTQYFGPGTRLTVL.

V is TRBV11-3 and J is TRBJ2-2; 8 bases match TRBD1. The length of the CDR3 is 15 residues. The junction had 12 bases not matched to a gene; V was cut back by 5 bases and J by 10 bases. Germline V gene lookup returns CDR1 SGHNT and CDR2 YENEEA. CDR3 amino acids: CASSHSRTGSAELFF. The CDR3 bases are TGTGCCAGCAGCCACTCGAGGACAGGGAGCGCGGAGCTGTTTTTT.

V and J are TRBV7-2 and TRBJ2-7; 8 nucleotides match TRBD2. The CDR3 is 15 residues long. V gave up 7 bases and J gave up 0 bases; unmatched junction bases: 8. The germline V gene has CDR1 SGHTA and CDR2 FQGNSA. DNA for the CDR3: TGTGCCAGCAACCCAGCGGGAGCCCTCTCCTACGAGCAGTACTTC. Translation: CASNPAGALSYEQYF.

The chain is built from TRBV2 and TRBJ2-1, with 8 bases fitting TRBD2. The CDR3 has 15 residues. Germline CDR1 is SNHLY and CDR2 is FYNNEI. The junction had 4 bases not matched to a gene; V was cut back by 3 bases and J by 3 bases. In nucleotides, the CDR3 is TGTGCCAGCAGTGAGGGACTAGGGAACTACAATGAGCAGTTCTTC. This encodes CASSEGLGNYNEQFF.

This clonotype was picked up a small number of times. The chain joins TRBV6-1 to TRBJ1-1; the match to TRBD1 covers 7 bases. V was clipped by 6 bases and J by 0 bases; unmatched bases: 13. Germline CDR1 reads MNHNS; CDR2 reads SASEGT. The CDR3 is made up of 17 amino acids. The CDR3 reads CASRLPGQFYMNTEAFF. CDR3 coding DNA: TGTGCCAGCAGACTTCCGGGACAGTTTTACATGAACACTGAAGCTTTCTTT.

The sample holds a few counts of this clonotype. This sequence joins TRBV19 and TRBJ2-7; D possibly corresponds to TRBD1 (5 bases). The V gene's germline CDR1 is LNHDA and CDR2 SQIVND (reference sequence). Trimming took 1 base from V and 5 from J, leaving 12 bases between them. The CDR3 contains 14 residues. CDR3 DNA sequence: TGTGCCAGTAGTATAGGGGGCGAGCGCGACGAGCAGTACTTC. This translates into CASSIGGERDEQYF.

CDR3 nucleotides: TGTGCCAGCGCGTTGCGGGAGGGTTCCTACAATGAGCAGTTCTTC. Translating it yields CASALREGSYNEQFF. The J gene is TRBJ2-1, the V gene TRBV7-3; 9 bases are shared with TRBD2. V shed 8 bases and J 1 base; nucleotides not matched to a gene: 6. The CDR3 has 15 amino acids. The germline V gene has CDR1 SGHTA and CDR2 FQGTGA.

The rearrangement joins TRBV11-2 to TRBJ1-2, with D possibly TRBD1 on 5 matching bases. The ends were cut back, 1 base at V and 5 bases at J, with 8 bases in the middle. The CDR3 runs 13 residues. Germline CDR1 SGHAT, CDR2 FQNNGV. DNA for the CDR3: TGTGCCAGCAGCTTAGTGGGGGTGTATGGCTACACCTTC. Its translation: CASSLVGVYGYTF.

The chain carries TRBV6-2 or TRBV6-3 and TRBJ1-6; a weak D match, TRBD1 (6 bases). This CDR3 is built from 12 residues. Germline CDR1 MNHEY, CDR2 SVGEGT. V was cut by 6 bases and J by 6 bases, with 6 bases left in between. The CDR3 spells CASRDSNSPLHF. As DNA, the CDR3 is TGTGCCAGCAGGGACAGTAATTCACCCCTCCACTTT.

The V call is TRBV6-2 or TRBV6-3, the J call TRBJ1-1, with D possibly TRBD1 on 6 matching bases. CDR3 length equals 14 residues. Germline-derived CDR1 and CDR2 are MNHEY and SVGEGT. V was cut by 0 bases and J by 3 bases, with 8 bases left in between. CDR3 protein: CASSYSGGYTEAFF. The DNA for the CDR3 is TGTGCCAGCAGTTACTCAGGGGGATACACTGAAGCTTTCTTT.

This clonotype was found a few times. The chain is built from TRBV19 and TRBJ2-5; 7 nucleotides agree with TRBD2. The CDR3 is made up of 16 amino acids. Germline V lookup: CDR1 LNHDA, CDR2 SQIVND (reference sequence). Trimming cost V 9 bases and J 4 bases; bases outside gene matches: 17. The CDR3 sequence is CASRTRLKGGVETQYF. The CDR3 nucleotides are TGTGCCAGCCGCACCCGCTTGAAGGGAGGGGTAGAGACCCAGTACTTC.

This sequence joins TRBV6-4 and TRBJ1-1; 8 bases align to TRBD1. Germline V gene lookup returns CDR1 MRHNA and CDR2 SNTAGT. J gave up 5 bases and V 8 bases, and 10 bases lay outside the gene matches. This CDR3 has 14 amino acids. The CDR3 is CASGRTGMRTEAFF. CDR3 coding DNA: TGTGCCAGCGGTCGGACAGGGATGCGGACTGAAGCTTTCTTT.

The chain recombines TRBV15 with TRBJ1-2; D call uncertain. From germline, CDR1 is LNHNV and CDR2 YYDKDF (reference sequence). Trimming left V 5 bases short and J 5 bases short, with 12 bases between. This CDR3 contains 13 residues. The CDR3 DNA reads as TGTGCCACCAGCCCTGACGGGAGGTATGGCTACACCTTC. Translation gives CATSPDGRYGYTF.

This chain connects TRBV20-1 to TRBJ2-7; D gene uncertain. Deletions cut 3 bases from V and 0 bases from J, with 9 bases between. Germline CDR1 is DFQATT and CDR2 is SNEGSKA (reference sequence). There are 13 residues in the CDR3. DNA for the CDR3: TGCAGTGCTAGTTCAGAGAGCTCCTACGAGCAGTACTTC. This gives the protein CSASSESSYEQYF.

This chain joins TRBV9 and TRBJ2-7, with D possibly called TRBD1 or TRBD2 (5 bases each). Trimming removed 0 bases at V and 2 bases at J, with 15 bases between. CDR1 and CDR2 (germline): SGDLS, YYNGEE. The CDR3 is made up of 16 amino acids. CDR3 sequence: CASSVAGAGAPYEQYF. DNA of the CDR3: TGTGCCAGCAGCGTAGCTGGGGCCGGGGCTCCCTACGAGCAGTACTTC. Variable domain in full (rest from reference TRBV9 and TRBJ2-7): DSGVTQTPKHLITATGQRVTLRCSPRSGDLSVYWYQQSLDQGLQFLIQYYNGEERAKGNILERFSAQQFPDLHSELNLSSLELGDSALYFCASSVAGAGAPYEQYFGPGTRLTVT.